Each of the 2 T cell receptor beta chains below was sequenced from the same sample in a study of identical twins. From the 5' RACE reads, TCRdb called clonotypes with MiXCR, one entry per CDR3 protein. Of 500,000 to 650,000 distinct CDR3 sequences in the sample, 7% to 7.5% are singletons; the top ten hold over 1.5%. Another study also made use of these data, one on yellow fever vaccine responses in identical twins.

Specimen: PBMCs. The origin of the receptors is a woman between 18 and 30 years old in good health.

This chain links TRBV7-2 with TRBJ2-3; maybe TRBD2 (6 bases). V dropped 5 bases and J dropped 2 bases, with 17 bases sitting between them. Germline lookup yields CDR1 SGHTA and CDR2 FQGNSA. This CDR3 spans 16 amino acids. The CDR3 reads CASSPGGGLLTDTQYF. CDR3 coding DNA: TGTGCCAGCAGCCCAGGAGGCGGACTACTCACAGATACGCAGTATTTT. Drawing the rest from reference TRBV7-2 and TRBJ2-3, the complete variable domain is GAGVSQSPSNKVTEKGKDVELRCDPISGHTALYWYRQSLGQGLEFLIYFQGNSAPDKSGLPSDRFSAERTGGSVSTLTIQRTQQEDSAVYLCASSPGGGLLTDTQYFGPGTRLTVL.

There are a few counts of this clonotype. CDR3 in amino acids: CATSDRETGRGGELFF. The DNA for the CDR3 is TGTGCCACCAGTGATCGAGAGACAGGGCGAGGCGGGGAGCTGTTTTTT. The chain carries TRBV24-1 and TRBJ2-2; the match to TRBD1 covers 7 bases. The V and J ends lost 3 bases and 7 bases, in that order; junction bases with no gene match: 10. Germline lookup yields CDR1 KGHDR and CDR2 SFDVKD. The CDR3 covers 16 residues.